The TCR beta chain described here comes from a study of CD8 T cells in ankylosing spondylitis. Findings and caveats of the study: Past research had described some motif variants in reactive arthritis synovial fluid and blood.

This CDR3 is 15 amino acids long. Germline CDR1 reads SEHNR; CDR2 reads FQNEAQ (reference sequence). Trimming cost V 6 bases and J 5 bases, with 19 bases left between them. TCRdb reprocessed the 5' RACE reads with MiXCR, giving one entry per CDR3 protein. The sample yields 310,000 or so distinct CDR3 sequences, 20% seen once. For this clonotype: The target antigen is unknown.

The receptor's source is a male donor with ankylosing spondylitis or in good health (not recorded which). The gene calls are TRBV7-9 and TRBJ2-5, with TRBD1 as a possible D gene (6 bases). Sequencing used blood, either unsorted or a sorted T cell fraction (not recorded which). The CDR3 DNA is TGTGCCAGCAGTTTTGGCAAACAGGGTGCCGAGACCCAGTACTTC. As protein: CASSFGKQGAETQYF.